The TCR beta chain under discussion was sequenced for a study of blood T cells in healthy people across ages. Study-level results: Older individuals had lower TCR beta diversity per million T cells (the decline was roughly linear).

This clonotype has a single count. Its antigen remains unknown. The use of a sample-barcoded 5' primer and a J-beta primer mix characterized a second PCR of roughly 6 to 11 cycles. TCRdb called the 5' RACE reads again in MiXCR, with one record for every CDR3 protein. The sample records about 750,000 distinct CDR3 sequences, about 48% being singletons. The ends were cut back, 0 bases at V and 1 base at J, with 15 bases in the middle. The CDR3 is 17 amino acids. Germline V gene sequence: CDR1 MGHRA, CDR2 YSYEKL. Samples had at least 7 million PBMCs isolated from them. Sequencing was performed on blood. This chain joins TRBV4-1 and TRBJ1-2; tentative D call: TRBD1 (5 bases). The sequence came from an elderly man in good health. The CDR3 region is CASSQDPRQPFNYGYTF. The DNA for the CDR3 is TGCGCCAGCAGCCAAGATCCCAGACAGCCGTTTAACTATGGCTACACCTTC.